These 26 T cell receptor beta chains came from one sample sequenced in a study of T cells in Graves' hyperthyroidism and ophthalmopathy. Amplification targeted TCR beta CDR3 regions from RNA transcripts. RT-PCR in the first round (using the HTBI primer set) targeted the TCR CDR3. One entry per CDR3 protein results from TCRdb running MiXCR on the multiplex PCR reads. The top ten clones hold about 45% of a sample with roughly 200,000 distinct CDR3 sequences, approximately 20% of them seen once. The sample taken for sequencing was blood. The origin of the receptors is a middle-aged man with Graves' hyperthyroidism.

This clonotype was seen many times. This chain connects TRBV2 to TRBJ1-2, with D hard to call. CDR3 length: 11 residues. Germline V gives CDR1 SNHLY, CDR2 FYNNEI. V lost 7 bases and J 5 bases, leaving 8 bases between the germline ends. CDR3 loop: CASTLEYGYTF. The CDR3, as DNA: TGTGCCAGCACCTTAGAGTATGGCTACACCTTC.

This rearrangement joins TRBV7-6 to TRBJ1-3; D not certain. The CDR3 has 15 amino acids. V lost 9 bases, J lost 0 bases, and 15 bases lay in between. Germline values: CDR1 SGHVS, CDR2 FNYEAQ. The CDR3 coding sequence is TGTGCCAGGGAGATTGGACCTCTCTCTGGAAACACCATATATTTT. Residues: CAREIGPLSGNTIYF.

This clonotype occurred many times. The genes are TRBV29-1 and TRBJ2-3, with D perhaps matching TRBD1 or TRBD2 (5 bases each). V was pared by 4 bases and J by 1 base, with 15 bases between. Germline CDR1 and CDR2: SQVTM and ANQGSEA. The CDR3 totals 15 residues. CDR3 residues: CSVGDGRSGTDTQYF. The DNA of the CDR3 is TGCAGCGTTGGGGACGGACGCTCGGGCACAGATACGCAGTATTTT.

This clonotype has ten or more counts. V is TRBV18 and J is TRBJ2-5, with D maybe TRBD1 (5 bases). The CDR3 totals 13 residues. V gave up 6 bases and J gave up 4 bases, with 12 bases separating them. From germline, CDR1 is KGHSH and CDR2 LQKENI. DNA for the CDR3: TGTGCCAGCTCCCCCTTTGGGGCAGAGACCCAGTACTTC. As protein: CASSPFGAETQYF. The entire variable domain, with the rest obtained from reference TRBV18 and TRBJ2-5, is as follows: NAGVMQNPRHLVRRRGQEARLRCSPMKGHSHVYWYRQLPEEGLKFMVYLQKENIIDESGMPKERFSAEFPKEGPSILRIQQVVRGDSAAYFCASSPFGAETQYFGPGTRLLVL.

This clonotype appeared many times. This chain joins TRBV11-2 and TRBJ2-7; the D is unclear. The CDR3 length is 15 residues. Looked up from germline, CDR1 is SGHAT and CDR2 is FQNNGV. V lost 7 bases, J lost 4 bases, and 20 bases lay in between. The CDR3 DNA reads as TGTGCCAGCACCACCTCTCGAGGACCGAAATACGAGCAGTACTTC. Translating gives CASTTSRGPKYEQYF. Full variable domain (missing parts from reference TRBV11-2 and TRBJ2-7): EAGVAQSPRYKIIEKRQSVAFWCNPISGHATLYWYQQILGQGPKLLIQFQNNGVVDDSQLPKDRFSAERLKGVDSTLKIQPAKLEDSAVYLCASTTSRGPKYEQYFGPGTRLTVT.

There are many counts of this clonotype. The genes are TRBV5-1 and TRBJ2-3, with TRBD2 identical over 8 bases. V was clipped by 6 bases and J by 0 bases; unmatched bases: 9. The CDR3 is made up of 16 amino acids. Germline CDR1 is SGHRS and CDR2 is YFSETQ. CDR3 DNA sequence: TGCGCCAGCACCACCGCTACGGGGGGGAGCACAGATACGCAGTATTTT. It codes for CASTTATGGSTDTQYF.

This clonotype was observed many times. CDR3 sequence reads: CSATGGGGYNEQFF. CDR3 nucleotide sequence: TGCAGTGCTACCGGGGGGGGCGGATACAATGAGCAGTTCTTC. J is TRBJ2-1 and V is TRBV20-1; 8 bases match TRBD2. Germline-derived CDR1 and CDR2 are DFQATT and SNEGSKA (reference sequence). The V and J ends lost 4 bases and 4 bases, in that order; junction bases with no gene match: 6. This CDR3 has 14 residues.

The table lists this clonotype with many counts. CDR3 loop: CASSSRTGANTEAFF. In DNA, the CDR3 is TGTGCCAGCAGCTCCCGGACAGGGGCGAACACTGAAGCTTTCTTT. The gene calls are TRBV11-3 and TRBJ1-1, with 9 bases that match TRBD1. Germline CDR1 is SGHNT and CDR2 is YENEEA. The V gene end was trimmed by 4 bases and the J gene end by 1 base; junction bases not matched to a gene: 4. This CDR3 has 15 residues.

This clonotype was counted many times. In nucleotides, the CDR3 is TGTGCCAGCAGCCGGACAGGGTTTCGGCTCGGCACTGAAGCTTTCTTT. Translating it yields CASSRTGFRLGTEAFF. The rearrangement links TRBV9 to TRBJ1-1, with TRBD1 matching over 8 bases. The CDR3 totals 16 residues. CDR1 SGDLS and CDR2 YYNGEE come from the germline V gene. Losses at the gene ends were 4 bases for V and 4 bases for J; bases not matched to a gene: 12.

This clonotype has ten or more counts. This sequence joins TRBV10-3 and TRBJ1-3; no clear D. Trimming left V 10 bases short and J 0 bases short, with 13 bases between. The CDR3 runs 14 residues. CDR1 is ENHRY and CDR2 is SYGVKD in the germline V gene. CDR3 coding DNA: TGTGCCACCGACCAAGCCTACTCTGGAAACACCATATATTTT. Its protein product is CATDQAYSGNTIYF.

A few counts support this clonotype. V is TRBV18 and J is TRBJ1-3, with TRBD1 identical over 7 bases. CDR1 is KGHSH, CDR2 LQKENI, per germline. V lost 4 bases and J lost 2; bases outside the gene matches: 8. The CDR3 extends over 16 amino acids. This chain's CDR3 is CASSRLQGSAGNTIYF. For the CDR3, the DNA is TGTGCCAGCTCACGGCTACAGGGGTCCGCTGGAAACACCATATATTTT.

In this sample, this clonotype turned up many times. The chain uses TRBV20-1 and TRBJ1-1, with TRBD1 matching 11 bases. CDR3 size: 13 residues. Germline loops: CDR1 DFQATT, CDR2 SNEGSKA (reference sequence). With 7 bases clipped from V and 3 bases from J, the junction kept 4 bases outside the gene matches. CDR3 coding DNA: TGCAGTGGCCGGGACAGGGGGGACACTGAAGCTTTCTTT. Residues: CSGRDRGDTEAFF.

This clonotype was seen at least ten times. The rearrangement joins TRBV11-1 to TRBJ1-1, with unresolved D. Trimming shortened V by 3 bases and J by 1 base, and 15 bases separated the two germline ends. This CDR3 is 16 amino acids long. Germline assignment: CDR1 SGHAT and CDR2 FQDESV (reference sequence). CDR3 in DNA: TGTGCCAGCAGCTTGGGCGTAGTCGGAAAGAACACTGAAGCTTTCTTT. Its translation: CASSLGVVGKNTEAFF.

There are a few counts of this clonotype. The V and J genes are TRBV15 and TRBJ2-7; weak D call: TRBD2 (5 bases). Looked up from germline, CDR1 is LNHNV and CDR2 is YYDKDF (reference sequence). CDR3 length equals 14 residues. Deletions cut 1 base from V and 4 bases from J, with 11 bases between. The CDR3 protein is CATSRGRTNYEQYF. CDR3 nucleotide sequence: TGTGCCACCAGCAGAGGGAGGACCAATTACGAGCAGTACTTC.

This clonotype was counted a few times. This chain uses TRBV20-1 with TRBJ1-2; 7 nucleotides align to TRBD1. V lost 6 bases and J lost 9; bases outside the gene matches: 13. Germline-derived CDR1 and CDR2 are DFQATT and SNEGSKA (reference sequence). This CDR3 comprises 13 residues. The CDR3 protein is CSAAAGRGFRYTF. The CDR3 DNA is TGCAGTGCGGCGGCCGGCAGGGGGTTTCGCTACACCTTC.

This clonotype was observed at least ten times. This chain uses TRBV11-2 with TRBJ2-3, with D uncertain. Trimming stripped 5 bases from V and 6 bases from J, with 9 bases between. The germline V gene has CDR1 SGHAT and CDR2 FQNNGV. The CDR3 spans 12 residues. Here the CDR3 reads CASSPALDTQYF. The CDR3 bases are TGTGCCAGCAGCCCAGCCTTGGATACGCAGTATTTT.

The chain employs TRBV7-2 and TRBJ2-1, with 7 bases matching TRBD2. Germline lookup yields CDR1 SGHTA and CDR2 FQGNSA. The CDR3 runs to 15 residues. V gave up 0 bases and J gave up 2 bases; unmatched junction bases: 1. The CDR3 bases are TGTGCCAGCAGCTTAGCGGGAGGGGCCTACAATGAGCAGTTCTTC. It yields the protein CASSLAGGAYNEQFF.

V usage is TRBV5-1 and J usage is TRBJ1-1; D gene uncertain. The V gene lost 0 bases and the J gene lost 8 bases, with 11 bases spanning the gap. Germline CDR1 and CDR2: SGHRS and YFSETQ. CDR3 length: 13 residues. CDR3 amino acids: CASSLGAPREAFF. As DNA, the CDR3 is TGCGCCAGCAGCTTGGGAGCCCCAAGAGAAGCTTTCTTT. Based on the CDR3 plus reference TRBV5-1 and TRBJ1-1, the full variable domain is KAGVTQTPRYLIKTRGQQVTLSCSPISGHRSVSWYQQTPGQGLQFLFEYFSETQRNKGNFPGRFSGRQFSNSRSEMNVSTLELGDSALYLCASSLGAPREAFFGQGTRLTVV.

This clonotype came up many times. The chain has TRBV9 and TRBJ2-1; 12 bases map to TRBD2. The CDR3 spans 15 residues. V was clipped by 3 bases and J by 3 bases; unmatched bases: 1. Germline loops: CDR1 SGDLS, CDR2 YYNGEE. This CDR3 is CASSETSGGYNEQFF. The CDR3 DNA sequence: TGTGCCAGCAGCGAGACTAGCGGGGGCTACAATGAGCAGTTCTTC.

At least ten counts were recorded for this clonotype. The genes are TRBV7-2 and TRBJ2-3, with TRBD2 identical over 8 bases. This CDR3 is built from 15 residues. Per germline, CDR1 SGHTA and CDR2 FQGNSA. V was pared by 4 bases and J by 7 bases, with 10 bases of the junction left unmatched. The CDR3 nucleotides are TGTGCCAGCAGCTCGATTCGGGGGGGCCCTAATACGCAGTATTTT. Translation gives CASSSIRGGPNTQYF.

This clonotype came up many times. The chain uses TRBV4-3 and TRBJ2-7; unclear D gene. The V gene lost 2 bases and the J gene lost 6 bases, with 11 bases spanning the gap. The CDR3 runs to 13 residues. CDR1 LGHNA and CDR2 YSLEER come from the germline V gene. The CDR3 coding sequence is TGCGCCAGCAGCCAACGGACCGCTCTCGAGCAGTACTTC. It translates to CASSQRTALEQYF.

This clonotype came up many times. The rearrangement joins TRBV28 to TRBJ2-2, with D unresolved. With 8 bases removed from V and 0 bases from J, the gap between germline ends came to 10 bases. This CDR3 is built from 14 residues. Germline V gives CDR1 MDHEN, CDR2 SYDVKM. CDR3 sequence: CASFDFANTGELFF. The CDR3 DNA reads as TGTGCCAGCTTCGACTTCGCGAACACCGGGGAGCTGTTTTTT.

This clonotype was seen a few times. The rearrangement uses TRBV9 and TRBJ2-3; 15 bases line up with TRBD2. Germline-derived CDR1 and CDR2 are SGDLS and YYNGEE. The junction had 3 bases not matched to a gene; V was cut back by 2 bases and J by 5 bases. This CDR3 is 16 amino acids long. The CDR3 DNA sequence: TGTGCCAGCAGCGTTGGACTAGCGGGGGGGCAAGATACGCAGTATTTT. Protein product: CASSVGLAGGQDTQYF.

At least ten counts were recorded for this clonotype. The chain links TRBV7-2 to TRBJ1-1; D possibly corresponds to TRBD1 (6 bases). This CDR3 spans 14 amino acids. Germline V gene lookup returns CDR1 SGHTA and CDR2 FQGNSA. Between the trimmed V and J ends, which lost 5 bases and 3 bases, there was a span of 13 bases. The CDR3 DNA is TGTGCCAGCAGCCAAGGGGGGGTCGACACTGAAGCTTTCTTT. Its translation is CASSQGGVDTEAFF.

There are many counts of this clonotype. J is TRBJ2-5 and V is TRBV11-2; D possibly corresponds to TRBD1 (5 bases). V was clipped by 2 bases and J by 5 bases, with 21 bases between them. Looked up from germline, CDR1 is SGHAT and CDR2 is FQNNGV. CDR3 length equals 17 residues. This CDR3 reads CASSLSPRAGLTETQYF. The CDR3 DNA is TGTGCCAGCAGCTTAAGCCCAAGGGCAGGGCTGACGGAGACCCAGTACTTC. Full variable domain (missing parts from reference TRBV11-2 and TRBJ2-5): EAGVAQSPRYKIIEKRQSVAFWCNPISGHATLYWYQQILGQGPKLLIQFQNNGVVDDSQLPKDRFSAERLKGVDSTLKIQPAKLEDSAVYLCASSLSPRAGLTETQYFGPGTRLLVL.

In its sample, this clonotype was seen many times. The chain couples TRBV6-1 to TRBJ2-2; D might be TRBD1 or TRBD2, each matching 5 bases. Germline V lookup: CDR1 MNHNS, CDR2 SASEGT. The CDR3 is made up of 14 amino acids. V lost 7 bases, J lost 6 bases, and 15 bases lay in between. DNA for the CDR3: TGTGCCAGCACAACCACCCTGGGGGCCGGGGAGCTGTTTTTT. This encodes CASTTTLGAGELFF.